This TCR beta chain derives from a study of cytomegalovirus exposure and HLA in healthy donors. Regarding this clone: The antigen remains undetermined.

General observations from the study: In a later analysis, 16,951 TCR beta sequences were associated with HLA alleles at 0.05 false discovery rate. Most sequenced TCRs were rare (though some public TCRs occurred in many donors).

Donors had nominal health at sampling but likely had unrecorded immune exposures. PCR primers comprised 60 Vbeta and 13 Jbeta primers. Measured with immunoSEQ multiplex PCR; TCRdb has only the in-frame clones, and not every one. Of fewer than 200,000 clones in the sample, around two thirds were seen once. Unmatched junction bases numbered 2, after V lost 2 bases and J lost 5 bases. Germline CDR1 and CDR2: MNHEY and SVGAGI. This CDR3 contains 13 residues. The source material was PBMCs. The chain uses TRBV6-5 and TRBJ2-5, with 7 nucleotides matching TRBD1. This clonotype originated in a man aged 50 or older in good health and CMV-seronegative. CDR3 DNA sequence: TGTGCCAGCAGTTACGCGACAGGGGAGACCCAGTACTTC. Protein sequence: CASSYATGETQYF.